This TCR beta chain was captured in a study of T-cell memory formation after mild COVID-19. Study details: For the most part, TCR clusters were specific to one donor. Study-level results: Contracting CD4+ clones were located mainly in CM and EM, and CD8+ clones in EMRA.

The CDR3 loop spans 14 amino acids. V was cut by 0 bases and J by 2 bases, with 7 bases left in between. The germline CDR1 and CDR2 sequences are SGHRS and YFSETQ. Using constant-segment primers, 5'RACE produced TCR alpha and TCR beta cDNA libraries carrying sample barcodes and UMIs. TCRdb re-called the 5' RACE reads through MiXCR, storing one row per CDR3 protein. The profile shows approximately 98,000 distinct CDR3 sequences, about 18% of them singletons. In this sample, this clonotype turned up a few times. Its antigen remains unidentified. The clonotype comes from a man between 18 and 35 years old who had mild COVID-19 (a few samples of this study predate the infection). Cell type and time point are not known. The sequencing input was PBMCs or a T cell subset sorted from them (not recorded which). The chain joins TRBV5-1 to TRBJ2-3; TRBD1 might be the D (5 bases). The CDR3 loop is CASSLDRTTDTQYF. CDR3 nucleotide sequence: TGCGCCAGCAGCTTGGACAGGACCACAGATACGCAGTATTTT.